This T cell receptor (beta chain) was profiled in a study of CD8+ T cells in alopecia areata. Notes on the study in general: Normal skin's resident alphabeta T cells are sequenced alongside lesional scalp T cells.

There are 14 residues in the CDR3. Trimming took off 2 bases at V and 9 bases at J, with 14 bases between the two ends. CDR1 is SGHTA and CDR2 is FQGTGA in the germline V gene. Extracted from the samples, RNA was reverse transcribed into cDNA to serve as the sequencing template. The assay was immunoSEQ multiplex PCR, and TCRdb's table has in-frame clones only and misses some. The data show 150,000 to 200,000 clones, roughly 50% seen once. As concerns this clone: The antigen is unknown.

Documented treatment: oral pan-JAK inhibitor, 5-10 mg twice daily. The source material was CD8+ T cells sorted from blood, sampled at week 24, from a patient treated with tofacitinib. The V call is TRBV7-3, the J call TRBJ1-3; D is perhaps TRBD1 (6 bases). The clonotype originates from a human donor with alopecia areata. The CDR3 coding sequence is TGTGCCAGCAGCTTAGCCTCAACAGGGAGCACCATATATTTT. Residues: CASSLASTGSTIYF.